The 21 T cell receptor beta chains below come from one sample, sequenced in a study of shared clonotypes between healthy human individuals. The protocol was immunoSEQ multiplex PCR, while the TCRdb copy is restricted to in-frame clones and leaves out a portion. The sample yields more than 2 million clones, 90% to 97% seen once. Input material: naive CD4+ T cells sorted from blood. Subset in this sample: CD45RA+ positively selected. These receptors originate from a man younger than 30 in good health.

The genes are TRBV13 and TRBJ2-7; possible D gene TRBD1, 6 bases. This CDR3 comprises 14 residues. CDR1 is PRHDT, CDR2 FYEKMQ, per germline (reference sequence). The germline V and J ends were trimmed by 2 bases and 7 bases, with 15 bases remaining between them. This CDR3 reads CASSLLVQGWEQYF. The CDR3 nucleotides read TGTGCCAGCAGCTTATTGGTTCAGGGGTGGGAGCAGTACTTC. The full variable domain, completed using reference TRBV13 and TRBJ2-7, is AAGVIQSPRHLIKEKRETATLKCYPIPRHDTVYWYQQGPGQDPQFLISFYEKMQSDKGSIPDRFSAQQFSDYHSELNMSSLELGDSALYFCASSLLVQGWEQYFGPGTRLTVT.

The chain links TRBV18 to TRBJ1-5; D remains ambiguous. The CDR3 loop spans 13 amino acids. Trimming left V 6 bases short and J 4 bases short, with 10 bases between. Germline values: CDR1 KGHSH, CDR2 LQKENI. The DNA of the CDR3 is TGTGCCAGCTCGTGGGTGGGGAATCAGCCCCAGCATTTT. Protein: CASSWVGNQPQHF. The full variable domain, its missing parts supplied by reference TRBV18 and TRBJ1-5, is NAGVMQNPRHLVRRRGQEARLRCSPMKGHSHVYWYRQLPEEGLKFMVYLQKENIIDESGMPKERFSAEFPKEGPSILRIQQVVRGDSAAYFCASSWVGNQPQHFGDGTRLSIL.

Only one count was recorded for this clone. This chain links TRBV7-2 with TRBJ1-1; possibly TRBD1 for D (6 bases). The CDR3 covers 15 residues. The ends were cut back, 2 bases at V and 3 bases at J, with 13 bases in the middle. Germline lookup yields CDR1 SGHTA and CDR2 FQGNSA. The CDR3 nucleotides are TGTGCCAGCAGCTTACTTTGGGGGGCCGACACTGAAGCTTTCTTT. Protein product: CASSLLWGADTEAFF.

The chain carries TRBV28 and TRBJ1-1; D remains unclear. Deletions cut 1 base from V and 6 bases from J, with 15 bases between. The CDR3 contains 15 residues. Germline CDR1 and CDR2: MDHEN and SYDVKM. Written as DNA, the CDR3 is TGTGCCAGCAGTTTATCAGGCAGGAGGCTTCCTGAAGCTTTCTTT. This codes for CASSLSGRRLPEAFF.

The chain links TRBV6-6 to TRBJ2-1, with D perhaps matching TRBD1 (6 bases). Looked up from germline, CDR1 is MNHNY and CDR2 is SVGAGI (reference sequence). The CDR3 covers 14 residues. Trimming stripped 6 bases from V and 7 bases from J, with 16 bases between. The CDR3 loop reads CASSWTERVNEQFF. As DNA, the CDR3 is TGTGCCAGCAGCTGGACAGAGAGAGTTAATGAGCAGTTCTTC.

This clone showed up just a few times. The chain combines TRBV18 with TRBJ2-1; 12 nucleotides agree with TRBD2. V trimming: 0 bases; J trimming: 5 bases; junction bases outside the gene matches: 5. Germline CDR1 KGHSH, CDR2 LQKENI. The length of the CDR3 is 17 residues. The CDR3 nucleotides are TGTGCCAGCTCACCACCCTCACTAGCGGGAGGTGACAATGAGCAGTTCTTC. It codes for CASSPPSLAGGDNEQFF.

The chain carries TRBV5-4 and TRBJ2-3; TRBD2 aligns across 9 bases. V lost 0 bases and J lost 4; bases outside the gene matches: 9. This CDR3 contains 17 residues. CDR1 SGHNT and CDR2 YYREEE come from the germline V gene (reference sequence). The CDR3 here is CASSLGLAGISSDTQYF. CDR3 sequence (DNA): TGTGCCAGCAGCTTGGGGCTAGCGGGGATAAGCTCAGATACGCAGTATTTT.

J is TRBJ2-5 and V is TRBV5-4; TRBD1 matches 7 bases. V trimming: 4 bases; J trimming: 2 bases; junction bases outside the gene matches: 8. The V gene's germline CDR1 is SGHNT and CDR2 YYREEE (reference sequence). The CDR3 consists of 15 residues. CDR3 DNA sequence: TGTGCCAGCAGCCGGGACAGCCTCCGACAAGAGACCCAGTACTTC. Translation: CASSRDSLRQETQYF. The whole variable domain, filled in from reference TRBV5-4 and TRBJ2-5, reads ETGVTQSPTHLIKTRGQQVTLRCSSQSGHNTVSWYQQALGQGPQFIFQYYREEENGRGNFPPRFSGLQFPNYSSELNVNALELDDSALYLCASSRDSLRQETQYFGPGTRLLVL.

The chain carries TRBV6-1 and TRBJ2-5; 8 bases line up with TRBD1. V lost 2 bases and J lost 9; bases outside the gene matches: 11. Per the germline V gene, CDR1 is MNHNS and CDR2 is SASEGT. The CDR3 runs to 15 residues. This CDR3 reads CASSEQGAEEEAQYF. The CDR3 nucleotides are TGTGCCAGCAGTGAACAGGGGGCCGAGGAGGAGGCCCAGTACTTC.

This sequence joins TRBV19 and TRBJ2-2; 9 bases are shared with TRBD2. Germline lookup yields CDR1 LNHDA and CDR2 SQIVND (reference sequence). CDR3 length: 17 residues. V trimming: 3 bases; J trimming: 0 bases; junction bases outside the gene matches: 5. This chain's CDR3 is CASSIGSSGANTGELFF. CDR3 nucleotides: TGTGCCAGTAGTATTGGGTCTAGCGGGGCGAACACCGGGGAGCTGTTTTTT.

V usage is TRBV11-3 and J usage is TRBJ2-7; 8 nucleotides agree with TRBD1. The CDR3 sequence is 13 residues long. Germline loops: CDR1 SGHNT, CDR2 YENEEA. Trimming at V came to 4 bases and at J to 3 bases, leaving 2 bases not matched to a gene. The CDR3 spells CASSSTGGYEQYF. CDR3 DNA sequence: TGTGCCAGCAGCTCAACAGGGGGCTACGAGCAGTACTTC.

CDR3 DNA sequence: TGTGCCAGCAGCTCCTCAAAAGACACGCCCCAGCATTTT. It translates to CASSSSKDTPQHF. The V call is TRBV7-8, the J call TRBJ1-5; the D is unclear. With 4 bases removed from V and 9 bases from J, the gap between germline ends came to 13 bases. Germline lookup yields CDR1 SGHVS and CDR2 FQNEAQ. The length of the CDR3 is 13 residues. Variable domain in full (rest from reference TRBV7-8 and TRBJ1-5): GAGVSQSPRYKVAKRGQDVALRCDPISGHVSLFWYQQALGQGPEFLTYFQNEAQLDKSGLPSDRFFAERPEGSVSTLKIQRTQQEDSAVYLCASSSSKDTPQHFGDGTRLSIL.

In DNA, the CDR3 is TGCAGCGTCCGGAGTCGGGAGGGCCCCTACAATGAGCAGTTCTTC. Translated, it gives CSVRSREGPYNEQFF. The V call is TRBV29-1, the J call TRBJ2-1; 8 positions match TRBD2. Germline loops: CDR1 SQVTM, CDR2 ANQGSEA. V was pared by 6 bases and J by 2 bases, with 9 bases of the junction left unmatched. The CDR3 length is 15 residues.

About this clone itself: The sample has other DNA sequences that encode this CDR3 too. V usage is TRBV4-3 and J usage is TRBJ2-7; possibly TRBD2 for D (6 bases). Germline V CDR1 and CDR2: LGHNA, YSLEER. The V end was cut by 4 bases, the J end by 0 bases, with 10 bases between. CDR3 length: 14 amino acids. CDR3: CASSPGGSSYEQYF. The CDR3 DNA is TGCGCCAGCAGCCCCGGAGGGAGCTCCTACGAGCAGTACTTC.

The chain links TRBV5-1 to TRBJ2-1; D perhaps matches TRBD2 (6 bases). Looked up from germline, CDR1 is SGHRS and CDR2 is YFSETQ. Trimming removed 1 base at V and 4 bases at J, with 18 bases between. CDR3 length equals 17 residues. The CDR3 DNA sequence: TGCGCCAGCAGCTTGTCCCCGGGACTTACCGATTACAATGAGCAGTTCTTC. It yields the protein CASSLSPGLTDYNEQFF.

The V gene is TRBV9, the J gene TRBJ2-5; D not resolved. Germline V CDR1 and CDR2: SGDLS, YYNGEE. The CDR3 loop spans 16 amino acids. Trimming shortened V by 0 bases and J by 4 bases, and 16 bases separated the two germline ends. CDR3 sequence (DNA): TGTGCCAGCAGCGTAGGGACCCAAAGGGTTGCAGAGACCCAGTACTTC. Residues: CASSVGTQRVAETQYF. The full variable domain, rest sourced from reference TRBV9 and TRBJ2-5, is DSGVTQTPKHLITATGQRVTLRCSPRSGDLSVYWYQQSLDQGLQFLIQYYNGEERAKGNILERFSAQQFPDLHSELNLSSLELGDSALYFCASSVGTQRVAETQYFGPGTRLLVL.

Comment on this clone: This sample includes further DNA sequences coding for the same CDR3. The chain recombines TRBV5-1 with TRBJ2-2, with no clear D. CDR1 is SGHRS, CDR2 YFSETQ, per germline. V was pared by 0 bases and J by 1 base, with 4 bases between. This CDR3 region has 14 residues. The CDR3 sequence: CASSLEGNTGELFF. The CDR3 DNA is TGCGCCAGCAGCTTGGAAGGGAACACCGGGGAGCTGTTTTTT.

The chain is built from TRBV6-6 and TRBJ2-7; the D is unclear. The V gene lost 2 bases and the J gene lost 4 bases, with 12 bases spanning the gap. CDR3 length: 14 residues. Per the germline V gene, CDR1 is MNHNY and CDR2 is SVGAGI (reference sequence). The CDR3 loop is CASSYHLDSYEQYF. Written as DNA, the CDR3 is TGTGCCAGCAGTTACCACCTGGATTCTTACGAGCAGTACTTC.

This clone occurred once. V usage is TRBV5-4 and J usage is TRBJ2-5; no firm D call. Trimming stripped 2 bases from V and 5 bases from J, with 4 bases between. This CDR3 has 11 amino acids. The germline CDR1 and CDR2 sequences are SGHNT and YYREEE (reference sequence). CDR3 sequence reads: CASSFEETQYF. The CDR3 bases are TGTGCCAGCAGCTTCGAGGAGACCCAGTACTTC.

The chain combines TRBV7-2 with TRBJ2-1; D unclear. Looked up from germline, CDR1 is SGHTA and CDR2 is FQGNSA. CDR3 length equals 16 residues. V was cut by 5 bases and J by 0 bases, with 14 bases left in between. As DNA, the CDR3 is TGTGCCAGCAGCAAGACTCGGGCGAGCTCCTACAATGAGCAGTTCTTC. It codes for CASSKTRASSYNEQFF.

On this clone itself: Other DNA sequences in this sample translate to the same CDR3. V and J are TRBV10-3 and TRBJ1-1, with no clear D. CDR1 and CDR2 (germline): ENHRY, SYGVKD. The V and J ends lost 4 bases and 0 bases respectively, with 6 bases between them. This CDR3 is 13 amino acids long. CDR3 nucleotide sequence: TGTGCCATCAGTGGTGGGTTGAACACTGAAGCTTTCTTT. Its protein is CAISGGLNTEAFF.